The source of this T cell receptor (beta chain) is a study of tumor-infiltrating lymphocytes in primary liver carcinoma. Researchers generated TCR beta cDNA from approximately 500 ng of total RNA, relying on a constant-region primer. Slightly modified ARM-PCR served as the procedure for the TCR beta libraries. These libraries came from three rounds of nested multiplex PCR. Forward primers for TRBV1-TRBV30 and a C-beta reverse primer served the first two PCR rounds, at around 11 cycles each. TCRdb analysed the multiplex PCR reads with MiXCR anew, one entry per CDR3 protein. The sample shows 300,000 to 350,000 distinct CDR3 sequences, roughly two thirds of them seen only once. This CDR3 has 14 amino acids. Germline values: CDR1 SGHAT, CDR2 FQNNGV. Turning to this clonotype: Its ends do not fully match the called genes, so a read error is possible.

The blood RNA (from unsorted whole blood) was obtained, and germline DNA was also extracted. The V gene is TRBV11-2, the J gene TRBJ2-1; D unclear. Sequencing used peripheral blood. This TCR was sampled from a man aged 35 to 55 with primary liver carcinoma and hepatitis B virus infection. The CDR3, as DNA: TGTGCCAGCACCCCATCGGAAGGGCCAAAGGAGCAGCTCTTC. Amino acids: CASTPSEGPKEQLF.